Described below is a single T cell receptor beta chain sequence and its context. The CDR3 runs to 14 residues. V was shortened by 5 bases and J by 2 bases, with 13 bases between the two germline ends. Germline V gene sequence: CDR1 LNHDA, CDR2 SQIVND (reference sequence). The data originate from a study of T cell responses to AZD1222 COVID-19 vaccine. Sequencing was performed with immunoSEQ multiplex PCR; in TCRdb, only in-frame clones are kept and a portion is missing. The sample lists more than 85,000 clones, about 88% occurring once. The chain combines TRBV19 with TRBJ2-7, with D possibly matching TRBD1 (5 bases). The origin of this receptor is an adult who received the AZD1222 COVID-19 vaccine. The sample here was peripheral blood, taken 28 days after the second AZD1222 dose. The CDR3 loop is CASSPRWTTYEQYF. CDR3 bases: TGTGCCAGTAGTCCAAGGTGGACAACCTACGAGCAGTACTTC.